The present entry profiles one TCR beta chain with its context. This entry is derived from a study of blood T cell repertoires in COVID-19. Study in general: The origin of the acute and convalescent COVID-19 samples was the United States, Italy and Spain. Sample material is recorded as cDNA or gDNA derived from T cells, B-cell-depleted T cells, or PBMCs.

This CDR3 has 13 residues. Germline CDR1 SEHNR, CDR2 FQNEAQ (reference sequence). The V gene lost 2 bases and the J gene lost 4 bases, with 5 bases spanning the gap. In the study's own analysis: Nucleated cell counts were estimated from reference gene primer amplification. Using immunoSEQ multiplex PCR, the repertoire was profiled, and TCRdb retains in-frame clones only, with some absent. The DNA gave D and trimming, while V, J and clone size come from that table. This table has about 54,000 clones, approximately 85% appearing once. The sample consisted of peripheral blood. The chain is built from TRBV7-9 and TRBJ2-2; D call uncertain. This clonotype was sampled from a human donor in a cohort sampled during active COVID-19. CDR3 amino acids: CASSLSSTGELFF. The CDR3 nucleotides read TGTGCCAGCAGCTTATCGAGCACCGGGGAGCTGTTTTTT.